One and the same sample provided the 7 T cell receptor beta chains below, sequenced in a study of T cell responses to AZD1222 COVID-19 vaccine. Method: immunoSEQ multiplex PCR; TCRdb's copy keeps in-frame clones and lacks some. The sample shows about 130,000 clones, more than 80% of them seen only once. The sequences come from peripheral blood, collected on day 0 of AZD1222 vaccination. The receptor set was obtained from an adult in good health.

In its sample, this clone was seen a few times. V gene TRBV27 combines with J gene TRBJ2-7, with 10 bases identical to TRBD1. The CDR3 has 14 residues. Trimming took 5 bases from V and 4 from J; bases not matched to a gene: 5. CDR1 MNHEY and CDR2 SMNVEV come from the germline V gene (reference sequence). The CDR3 nucleotides read TGTGCCAGCAGTGACAGGGGGCGCCGGTACGAGCAGTACTTC. It specifies CASSDRGRRYEQYF.

V usage is TRBV19 and J usage is TRBJ1-6; 7 bases agree with TRBD1. The ends lost 6 bases at V and 8 bases at J; junction bases unmatched: 1. The CDR3 is made up of 12 amino acids. The germline gives CDR1 LNHDA, CDR2 SQIVND (reference sequence). CDR3 DNA sequence: TGTGCCAGTAGCCAGGGGGATTCACCCCTCCACTTT. Amino acid sequence: CASSQGDSPLHF.

The genes are TRBV27 and TRBJ2-2, with no clear D. The CDR3 has 11 residues. Germline assignment: CDR1 MNHEY and CDR2 SMNVEV (reference sequence). V was clipped by 8 bases and J by 5 bases, with 6 bases between them. The chain's CDR3 is CASFSTGELFF. The DNA for the CDR3 is TGTGCCAGCTTTTCAACCGGGGAGCTGTTTTTT.

The V gene is TRBV7-2, the J gene TRBJ1-2, with D possibly matching TRBD1 (5 bases). The V end was cut by 2 bases, the J end by 1 base, with 20 bases between. This CDR3 region has 18 residues. Germline V gene lookup returns CDR1 SGHTA and CDR2 FQGNSA. CDR3 sequence (DNA): TGTGCCAGCAGCTTAACGCAACGGGAGACAGTTCTTAACTATGGCTACACCTTC. Encoded protein: CASSLTQRETVLNYGYTF.

The rearrangement links TRBV7-3 to TRBJ2-1; weak D call: TRBD2 (6 bases). Germline V lookup: CDR1 SGHTA, CDR2 FQGTGA. V was shortened by 2 bases and J by 7 bases, with 9 bases between the two germline ends. The CDR3 spans 13 residues. The CDR3 DNA reads as TGTGCCAGCAGCTTAGACGGGGGTAATGAGCAGTTCTTC. Protein product: CASSLDGGNEQFF.

This clone has only a few counts. This chain joins TRBV5-8 and TRBJ2-7, with 8 bases fitting TRBD1. J was trimmed by 7 bases and V by 4 bases; bases with no gene match: 7. The CDR3 extends over 13 amino acids. The germline CDR1 and CDR2 sequences are SGHTS and YDEGEE. Here the CDR3 DNA reads TGTGCCAGCAGCATAGACAGGGGTGGAGAGCAGTACTTC. It codes for CASSIDRGGEQYF.

The sample holds a few counts of this clone. This chain links TRBV28 with TRBJ1-1; D remains unclear. Germline V CDR1 and CDR2: MDHEN, SYDVKM. V lost 6 bases and J 1 base, leaving 12 bases between the germline ends. The CDR3 totals 14 residues. As DNA, the CDR3 is TGTGCCAGCAGGGGAAACAGACAGAACACTGAAGCTTTCTTT. Its protein product is CASRGNRQNTEAFF.